This T cell receptor beta chain was captured in a study of cytomegalovirus exposure and HLA in healthy donors. Study outcomes and limitations: Per published accounts, TCR beta sequences correctly predicted the HLA-A and HLA-B alleles of most subjects. Cytomegalovirus status, reportedly, was diagnosed with high specificity and sensitivity by the classifier. A prior analysis recorded that most TCR beta V segments were productive about 87% or about 30% of the time. The authors assumed roughly uniform sequencing depth across donors for presence/absence analyses.

It was with 60 Vbeta and 13 Jbeta primers that the PCR ran. This table comes from immunoSEQ multiplex PCR, and its TCRdb copy is limited to in-frame clones, with some not included. The sample has approximately 150,000 clones; about two thirds are singletons. This clone was found once. What it binds is not known. Germline CDR1 and CDR2: LNHDA and SQIVND (reference sequence). The CDR3 extends over 15 amino acids. The V gene lost 6 bases and the J gene lost 3 bases, with 17 bases spanning the gap. The material sequenced was PBMCs. The chain carries TRBV19 and TRBJ2-5; D unresolved. This sequence originates from a young woman in good health and CMV-seropositive. The CDR3 DNA reads as TGTGCCAGTAGATCTCAATCCGGCGGTAAAGAGACCCAGTACTTC. It encodes CASRSQSGGKETQYF.